This TCR beta chain is from a study of blood T cell repertoires in COVID-19. The overall study: Whether acute or convalescent, the COVID-19 samples came from the United States, Italy and Spain.

Produced via immunoSEQ multiplex PCR; TCRdb's table is partial and in-frame only. The sample yields 80,000 or so clones, about 82% seen once. The CDR3 consists of 16 residues. CDR1 is ENHRY and CDR2 is SYGVKD in the germline V gene. Trimming left V 4 bases short and J 0 bases short, with 10 bases between. Sample: peripheral blood. The V and J genes are TRBV10-3 and TRBJ2-6; tentative D call: TRBD1 (6 bases). The receptor was derived from a woman between 55 and 75 years old with acute or convalescent COVID-19. CDR3 amino acids: CAISGQARSGANVLTF. CDR3 nucleotide sequence: TGTGCCATCAGTGGACAGGCCCGCTCTGGGGCCAACGTCCTGACTTTC.